These T cell receptor beta chains were read from a single sample in a study of tumor and adjacent non-tumor tissue in lung cancer. TCRdb recomputed calls from the multiplex PCR reads with MiXCR, one row per CDR3 protein. The data contain approximately 79,000 distinct CDR3 sequences, over 55% of them singletons. Sequenced sample: lung tumor tissue. The receptors here all came from a woman aged 40 to 55 with non-small cell lung cancer. CDR3s include the opening cysteine and the closing phenylalanine or tryptophan. D genes are given only for firm matches. Not every row has a clone size; where given, it reads once, few, many or a size class.

V	size	D	J	DNA	CDR3
TRBV4-1	NA	NA	TRBJ1-1	TGTACCAGCAGCCAAGGGGTCGGGTTAGACACTGAAGCTTTCTTT	CTSSQGVGLDTEAFF
TRBV11-1	NA	NA	TRBJ1-4	TGTCCCAGCAACTTAGACTACGAGACAGGAACCGAAGAACTGTTTTTT	CPSNLDYETGTEELFF
TRBV11-3	NA	NA	TRBJ2-3	TGTGCCAGGAGCCCTATACTGGGGGAGCAGTATTTT	CARSPILGEQYF
TRBV5-1	NA	TRBD2	TRBJ2-3	TGCGCCAGCAGTGTGGGGACTAGCGGGGGAGCTGGATGGACAGAGACGCAGTATTTT	CASSVGTSGGAGWTETQYF
TRBV12-5	NA	NA	TRBJ1-5	TGTGCTAGTGGTTTGATACATGGGGATAGCAATCAGCCCCAGCATTTT	CASGLIHGDSNQPQHF
TRBV11-2	few	NA	TRBJ1-2	TGTGCCAGTAGCTTAACTTCCGCGGGAACCTATGGCTACACCTTC	CASSLTSAGTYGYTF
TRBV6-2/TRBV6-3	NA	NA	TRBJ2-7	TGTGCCAGTACCATACCGGGGAGTCAGGACAAGCAGTACTTC	CASTIPGSQDKQYF
TRBV6-5	many	NA	TRBJ1-1	TGTGCCAGCATCTTACTTGGGCTAGCTAGGCTAAACACTGAAGCTTTCTTT	CASILLGLARLNTEAFF
TRBV11-2	NA	NA	TRBJ2-7	TGTGTCAGCAGCCCGACGGGGTTCGAGCAGTACTTC	CVSSPTGFEQYF
TRBV29-1	NA	TRBD1	TRBJ2-3	TGCAGCGTTGAGGGACAGAGCAAGGGGACAGGTACGCAGTATTTT	CSVEGQSKGTGTQYF
TRBV28	NA	NA	TRBJ1-2	TGTGTCAGCAGTCTAGTGGGCAGGGGATATAACTATGGCTACACCTTC	CVSSLVGRGYNYGYTF
TRBV2	NA	NA	TRBJ2-3	TGTGCCAGCAGTGAGAGGGGCCAAATGGGAGATACGCAGTATTTT	CASSERGQMGDTQYF
TRBV30	many	NA	TRBJ2-5	TGTGCCTGGAGCGGGGGCGCCCCAGAGACCCAGTACTTC	CAWSGGAPETQYF
TRBV12-3/TRBV12-4	many	NA	TRBJ2-7	TGTGCCAGCAGTTTAGAGATCGCGGACCCCTACGAGCAGTACTTC	CASSLEIADPYEQYF
TRBV11-2	NA	TRBD2	TRBJ2-7	TGTGCCAGCAGCCACACCGGGACTAGCGGTTACGAGCAGTACTTC	CASSHTGTSGYEQYF
TRBV6-5	NA	NA	TRBJ2-7	TGTGCCAGCTGTTACTCGATGTCAGGGGTCAGCTCCTACGAGCAGCACTTC	CASCYSMSGVSSYEQHF
TRBV20-1	NA	NA	TRBJ1-6	TGCAGTGCTAGAGACAAGGAGGATAGTTCACCCCTCCACTTT	CSARDKEDSSPLHF
TRBV6-2/TRBV6-3	once	NA	TRBJ2-7	TGTGCCAGCAGAGTGACCGGATCTTGGGAGGAGCAGTACTTC	CASRVTGSWEEQYF
TRBV29-1	NA	NA	TRBJ1-1	TGCAGCCTTGTGGGGGATGACAGAAATTCCACTGGAGCTTTCTTT	CSLVGDDRNSTGAFF
TRBV6-1	few	NA	TRBJ2-3	TGTGTCAGCAGTGTACCCCCTCTGGATACGCAGTATTTT	CVSSVPPLDTQYF
TRBV6-5	many	TRBD1	TRBJ1-2	TGTGCCAGCAGCCCTCGTCCCTCACAGGGGTACACCTTC	CASSPRPSQGYTF
TRBV7-9	many	NA	TRBJ1-1	TGTGCCAGCAGCTTAATGGGTGCTGCTGAAGCTTTCTTT	CASSLMGAAEAFF
TRBV7-9	NA	TRBD2	TRBJ2-4	TGTGCCAGCAGCCCTCACCCCGGGAGTAGCGGGAGGGCGAGTCGGAACATTCAGTACTTC	CASSPHPGSSGRASRNIQYF
TRBV11-2	NA	NA	TRBJ1-6	TGTGTCAACAGCTTAGCCACGGGGAATAATTCACCCCTCCACTTT	CVNSLATGNNSPLHF
TRBV30	NA	TRBD2	TRBJ2-1	TGTGCCTGGAGTGTTGGCGGGAGCTACAATGAACAGTTCTTC	CAWSVGGSYNEQFF
TRBV12-5	NA	NA	TRBJ2-1	TGTGCTAGTGGTATTGGCCACGAGGGGTTATTC	CASGIGHEGLF
TRBV10-1	many	NA	TRBJ1-1	TGCGCCAGCAGTGAAGGGCGGGGGGAAGCTTTCTTT	CASSEGRGEAFF
TRBV4-2	NA	NA	TRBJ1-2	TGTGCCAGCAGCCAAGATGAGGCAGATGGCGGTTACACCTTC	CASSQDEADGGYTF
TRBV11-1	few	NA	TRBJ2-3	TGTGTCAGTAGCTTTCCGAGCGGGCAGTATTTT	CVSSFPSGQYF
TRBV5-5	few	NA	TRBJ2-6	TGTACCAGCAGCTTGGGCCACGAATCTGGGGCCAACGTCCTGACTTTC	CTSSLGHESGANVLTF
TRBV6-5	NA	TRBD2	TRBJ2-1	TGTGCCAGCAGTCCGGGACTATCGAGCTCCTACAATAAGCAGTTCTTC	CASSPGLSSSYNKQFF
TRBV28	few	NA	TRBJ2-7	TGTGTCAGTAGTCCAGGACAGCCCTACGAGCAGTACTTC	CVSSPGQPYEQYF
TRBV11-2	NA	NA	TRBJ2-3	TGTGCCAGCTGCACTGAGTGGATAGACACAGATACGCAGTATTTT	CASCTEWIDTDTQYF
TRBV12-3/TRBV12-4	many	NA	TRBJ1-3	TGTGCCAGCAGTTTTGGGGGAAACACCATATATTTT	CASSFGGNTIYF
TRBV10-1	NA	NA	TRBJ2-3	TGCGCCAGCAGTGAGGCTGGGAGAGGTACGCAGTATTTT	CASSEAGRGTQYF
TRBV6-5	NA	TRBD1	TRBJ1-1	TGTGCCAGCAGCAGCCTGGGACAGGACTCTGAAGTTTTCTTT	CASSSLGQDSEVFF
TRBV6-6	many	NA	TRBJ1-2	TGTGCCAGCCAGGGTGGAAATGGCTACACCTTC	CASQGGNGYTF
TRBV6-2/TRBV6-3	NA	NA	TRBJ1-4	TGTGCCTGCCAACCTATCGGGACGGGGGAGGAAAAACTGTTTTTT	CACQPIGTGEEKLFF
TRBV6-5	NA	TRBD1	TRBJ2-1	TGTGCCAGCAGTCCGACCGGGACAGGGGGAGGTGAACAGTTCTTC	CASSPTGTGGGEQFF
TRBV11-1	once	TRBD1	TRBJ1-1	TGTGCCACCACTCACAGCGGGACAGGGAGAACTGAAGCTTCTTTT	CATTHSGTGRTEASF
TRBV6-2/TRBV6-3	NA	TRBD1	TRBJ2-2	TGTGCCAACTCTGGGACAGGGGGCCGAGCCGGGACCGGGGAGCTGTTTTTT	CANSGTGGRAGTGELFF
TRBV12-5	NA	TRBD2	TRBJ2-1	TGTGCTAGTGGTTTGGTCACTAGCGGGGTAAACAATGAGCAATTCTTC	CASGLVTSGVNNEQFF
TRBV6-1	NA	NA	TRBJ1-2	TGTACTAGCAGTGAGACCAATGGGGGCCGGGATGGCTACAACTTC	CTSSETNGGRDGYNF
TRBV11-3	medium-sized	TRBD2	TRBJ2-1	TGTGCCAGCAGCCGAACTAGCGAACTTTACAATGAGCAGTTCTTC	CASSRTSELYNEQFF
TRBV29-1	NA	NA	TRBJ2-2	TGCAGCACCAAGATACAGGGGGGGTCCACCGGGGAGCTGTTATTT	CSTKIQGGSTGELLF
TRBV4-2	NA	TRBD1	TRBJ1-5	TGTGCCAGCATCACAGTTGCGGGACAGAGCAATCAGCCCCAGCATTTT	CASITVAGQSNQPQHF
TRBV18	few	NA	TRBJ2-7	TGTGCCAGCTCACCAACTGGGACCTACGAGCAGTACTTC	CASSPTGTYEQYF
TRBV12-3/TRBV12-4	NA	NA	TRBJ2-1	TGTGCCAGTAGTCCCCGGAGGAGGGGAGGCTATGAGCAGTTCTTC	CASSPRRRGGYEQFF
TRBV4-1	NA	TRBD1	TRBJ2-3	TGCGCCAGCAGCCAGGGTCGACAGGGACGGCCCTATAGAGATACGCAGTATTTT	CASSQGRQGRPYRDTQYF
TRBV19	once	NA	TRBJ1-2	TGTGCCAGTAATATCTTCGACGGCTACACCTTC	CASNIFDGYTF